These 17 T cell receptor beta chains were all obtained from the same sample, sequenced in a study of cytomegalovirus exposure and HLA in healthy donors. The protocol was immunoSEQ multiplex PCR, while the TCRdb copy is restricted to in-frame clones and leaves out a portion. The sample includes about 79,000 clones, 93% of them seen just once. Sequenced material: PBMCs. The source of these receptors is a woman aged 25 to 39 in good health and CMV-seronegative.

The chain carries TRBV4-3 and TRBJ2-7; 8 bases align to TRBD1. CDR1 is LGHNA, CDR2 YSLEER, per germline. CDR3 length equals 15 residues. V lost 4 bases, J lost 3 bases, and 8 bases stayed unmatched. CDR3 nucleotides: TGCGCCAGCAGCCCCAGTTCAGGGGGCTACTACGAGCAGTACTTC. Translated: CASSPSSGGYYEQYF.

The chain links TRBV6-5 to TRBJ1-6, with D hard to call. Germline assignment: CDR1 MNHEY and CDR2 SVGAGI. V lost 0 bases, J lost 7 bases, and 10 bases lay in between. This CDR3 has 15 amino acids. DNA for the CDR3: TGTGCCAGCAGTTACTCCAGGTTCGTGAATTCACCCCTCCACTTT. Residues: CASSYSRFVNSPLHF.

A few counts support this clone. The chain couples TRBV19 to TRBJ1-2; D is possibly TRBD1 (5 bases). The V end was cut by 4 bases, the J end by 5 bases, with 11 bases between. In germline, CDR1 is LNHDA, CDR2 SQIVND (reference sequence). The CDR3 is 13 amino acids. Here the CDR3 reads CASSTQTAYGYTF. The CDR3 coding sequence is TGTGCCAGTAGTACCCAGACAGCATATGGCTACACCTTC.

J is TRBJ1-1 and V is TRBV28, with D tentatively TRBD1 (6 bases). Trimming stripped 3 bases from V and 3 bases from J, with 17 bases between. This CDR3 has 16 residues. Germline assignment: CDR1 MDHEN and CDR2 SYDVKM. The CDR3 sequence: CASSLSTGPKDTEAFF. The CDR3 DNA sequence: TGTGCCAGCAGTTTGTCGACAGGACCCAAGGACACTGAAGCTTTCTTT. The variable domain in full, completed from reference TRBV28 and TRBJ1-1, reads DVKVTQSSRYLVKRTGEKVFLECVQDMDHENMFWYRQDPGLGLRLIYFSYDVKMKEKGDIPEGYSVSREKKERFSLILESASTNQTSMYLCASSLSTGPKDTEAFFGQGTRLTVV.

The rearrangement uses TRBV5-4 and TRBJ1-6; 7 nucleotides align to TRBD1. V gave up 4 bases and J gave up 5 bases; unmatched junction bases: 3. This CDR3 is 14 amino acids long. Germline lookup yields CDR1 SGHNT and CDR2 YYREEE (reference sequence). The CDR3: CASSHDRDNSPLHF. The CDR3 nucleotides are TGTGCCAGCAGCCATGACAGGGATAATTCACCCCTCCACTTT.

The rearrangement links TRBV6-1 to TRBJ2-7; D is possibly TRBD2 (5 bases). V was pared by 5 bases and J by 0 bases, with 11 bases between. The germline CDR1 and CDR2 sequences are MNHNS and SASEGT. The CDR3 is 14 amino acids. CDR3 in amino acids: CASSPPAGSYEQYF. CDR3 sequence (DNA): TGTGCCAGCAGTCCCCCGGCGGGCTCCTACGAGCAGTACTTC.

The rearrangement links TRBV27 to TRBJ1-5, with D tentatively TRBD1 (5 bases). From germline, CDR1 is MNHEY and CDR2 SMNVEV (reference sequence). The CDR3 has 16 residues. V lost 6 bases and J lost 0, with 15 bases in between. The CDR3 sequence: CASRLTENYSNQPQHF. Written as DNA, the CDR3 is TGTGCCAGCAGGCTGACAGAGAATTATAGCAATCAGCCCCAGCATTTT.

The chain couples TRBV6-5 to TRBJ1-2, with unresolved D. V was cut by 5 bases and J by 3 bases, with 10 bases left in between. The CDR3 runs to 13 residues. CDR1 MNHEY and CDR2 SVGAGI come from the germline V gene. Here the CDR3 reads CASSGGQYYGYTF. The CDR3 nucleotides are TGTGCCAGCAGTGGCGGGCAGTACTATGGCTACACCTTC.

The chain carries TRBV6-5 and TRBJ2-7, with D maybe TRBD2 (6 bases). Germline CDR1 and CDR2: MNHEY and SVGAGI. The V end was cut by 0 bases, the J end by 5 bases, with 14 bases between. The CDR3 runs 15 residues. This chain's CDR3 is CASSYSLAGTDEQYF. CDR3 nucleotide sequence: TGTGCCAGCAGTTACTCCCTCGCGGGAACCGACGAGCAGTACTTC.

The rearrangement joins TRBV7-8 to TRBJ1-2; D not certain. Per germline, CDR1 SGHVS and CDR2 FQNEAQ. This CDR3 region has 14 residues. The ends were cut back, 2 bases at V and 6 bases at J, with 13 bases in the middle. The CDR3 region is CASSLNPAAHGYTF. The CDR3 nucleotides read TGTGCCAGCAGCTTAAATCCCGCGGCCCATGGCTACACCTTC.

DNA of the CDR3: TGTGCCAGCAGCTTATTTAGGGGTGGAGTGACTGGCTACACCTTC. It yields the protein CASSLFRGGVTGYTF. V gene TRBV7-2 combines with J gene TRBJ1-2; D may be TRBD1 (5 bases). V lost 2 bases and J 7 bases, leaving 17 bases between the germline ends. Germline V gene data show CDR1 as SGHTA and CDR2 as FQGNSA. The CDR3 extends over 15 amino acids.

Here the CDR3 DNA reads TGTGCCAGCAGCCCGGGATCCGACTTCACAGATACGCAGTATTTT. This gives the protein CASSPGSDFTDTQYF. The chain recombines TRBV5-5 with TRBJ2-3; possible D gene TRBD2, 5 bases. This CDR3 region has 15 residues. Germline V gives CDR1 SGHKS, CDR2 YYEKEE (reference sequence). Trimming left V 4 bases short and J 2 bases short, with 14 bases between.

This chain connects TRBV11-2 to TRBJ2-5, with TRBD1 identical over 8 bases. The V segment lost 1 base and the J segment 5 bases; nucleotides outside the gene matches: 6. Germline V gives CDR1 SGHAT, CDR2 FQNNGV. The CDR3 loop spans 15 amino acids. Written as DNA, the CDR3 is TGTGCCAGCAGCTTAGGGGACAGGATGACCGAGACCCAGTACTTC. It specifies CASSLGDRMTETQYF.

This chain links TRBV7-6 with TRBJ2-3; no clear D. CDR3 length: 15 residues. V gave up 6 bases and J gave up 2 bases, with 15 bases separating them. Germline lookup yields CDR1 SGHVS and CDR2 FNYEAQ. The CDR3 DNA reads TGTGCCAGCAGTCCCCTTTATCACAACACAGATACGCAGTATTTT. It specifies CASSPLYHNTDTQYF.

This chain joins TRBV28 and TRBJ1-5; perhaps TRBD1 as D (5 bases). Trimming took off 5 bases at V and 6 bases at J, with 14 bases between the two ends. The V gene's germline CDR1 is MDHEN and CDR2 SYDVKM. This CDR3 has 14 residues. DNA for the CDR3: TGTGCCAGCAGTGAGAGATTGGGGGGTCAGCCCCAGCATTTT. Amino acid sequence: CASSERLGGQPQHF.

J is TRBJ2-1 and V is TRBV18; possible D gene TRBD1, 6 bases. The CDR3 loop spans 16 amino acids. CDR1 and CDR2 (germline): KGHSH, LQKENI. V was shortened by 1 base and J by 2 bases, with 12 bases between the two germline ends. CDR3 sequence: CASSPRKGETYNEQFF. Here the CDR3 DNA reads TGTGCCAGCTCACCACGCAAGGGGGAGACCTACAATGAGCAGTTCTTC. Full variable domain (missing parts from reference TRBV18 and TRBJ2-1): NAGVMQNPRHLVRRRGQEARLRCSPMKGHSHVYWYRQLPEEGLKFMVYLQKENIIDESGMPKERFSAEFPKEGPSILRIQQVVRGDSAAYFCASSPRKGETYNEQFFGPGTRLTVL.

This sequence joins TRBV11-1 and TRBJ2-7; a possible D gene is TRBD2 (5 bases). This CDR3 has 16 residues. Germline assignment: CDR1 SGHAT and CDR2 FQDESV (reference sequence). The V end was cut by 5 bases, the J end by 8 bases, with 25 bases between. The CDR3: CASSRDDLAAPLKQYF. The CDR3 DNA is TGTGCCAGCAGCCGGGATGATCTGGCGGCACCCCTGAAGCAGTACTTC.